This T cell receptor (beta chain) originates from a study of cytomegalovirus exposure and HLA in healthy donors. Overall study findings and caveats: The investigators catalogued 164 TCR beta chains as cytomegalovirus-associated. The classifier reportedly diagnosed cytomegalovirus status with high specificity and sensitivity.

The CDR3 has 17 residues. Per the germline V gene, CDR1 is WNHNN and CDR2 is SYGVQD (reference sequence). Trimming cost V 4 bases and J 2 bases; bases outside gene matches: 7. Regarding this clone: The antigen is undetermined.

As for the donors, each was a healthy bone marrow donor. Amplification used 60 Vbeta primers and 13 Jbeta primers. The table came from immunoSEQ multiplex PCR; TCRdb's copy has only in-frame clones and leaves some out. This sample has around 130,000 clones, with roughly 74% found just once. The sequenced sample consisted of PBMCs. This clonotype was obtained from a woman between 50 and 59 years old in good health and CMV-seropositive. The rearrangement joins TRBV10-1 to TRBJ2-3; 12 bases agree with TRBD2. This CDR3 is CASSGGGLAGFTDTQYF. In DNA, the CDR3 is TGCGCCAGCAGTGGGGGCGGACTAGCGGGATTCACAGATACGCAGTATTTT.